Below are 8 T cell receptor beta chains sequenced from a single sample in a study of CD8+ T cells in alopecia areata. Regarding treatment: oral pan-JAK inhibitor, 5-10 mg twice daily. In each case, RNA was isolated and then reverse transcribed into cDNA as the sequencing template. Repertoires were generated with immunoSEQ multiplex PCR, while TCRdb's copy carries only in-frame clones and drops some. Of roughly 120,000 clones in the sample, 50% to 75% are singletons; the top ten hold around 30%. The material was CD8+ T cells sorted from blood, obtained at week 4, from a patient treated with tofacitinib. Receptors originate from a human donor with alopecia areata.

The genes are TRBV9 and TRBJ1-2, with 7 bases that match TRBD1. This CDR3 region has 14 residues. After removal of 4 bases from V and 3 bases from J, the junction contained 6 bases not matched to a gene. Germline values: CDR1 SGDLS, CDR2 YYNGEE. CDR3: CASSSPTGYYGYTF. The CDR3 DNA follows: TGTGCCAGCAGCTCACCGACAGGGTACTATGGCTACACCTTC.

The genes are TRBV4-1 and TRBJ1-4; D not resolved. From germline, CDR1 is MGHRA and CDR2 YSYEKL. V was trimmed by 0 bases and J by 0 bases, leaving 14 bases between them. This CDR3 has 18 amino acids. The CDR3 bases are TGCGCCAGCAGCCAAGACACAGTAACTTCTGCAACTAATGAAAAACTGTTTTTT. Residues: CASSQDTVTSATNEKLFF.

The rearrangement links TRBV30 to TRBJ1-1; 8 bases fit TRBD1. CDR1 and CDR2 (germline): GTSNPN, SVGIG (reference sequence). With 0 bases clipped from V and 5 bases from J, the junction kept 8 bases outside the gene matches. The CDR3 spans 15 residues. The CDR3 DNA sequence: TGTGCCTGGAGTGTCGGGCAGGGGGCAAGAACTGAAGCTTTCTTT. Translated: CAWSVGQGARTEAFF.

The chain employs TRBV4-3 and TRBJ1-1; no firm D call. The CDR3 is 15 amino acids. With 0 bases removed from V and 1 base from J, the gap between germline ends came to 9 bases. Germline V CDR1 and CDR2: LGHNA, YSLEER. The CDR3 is CASSQETMGNTEAFF. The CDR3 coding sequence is TGCGCCAGCAGCCAAGAAACGATGGGGAACACTGAAGCTTTCTTT.

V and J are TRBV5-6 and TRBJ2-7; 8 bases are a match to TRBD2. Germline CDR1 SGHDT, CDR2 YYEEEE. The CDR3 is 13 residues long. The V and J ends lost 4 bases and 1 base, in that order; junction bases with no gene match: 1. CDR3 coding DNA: TGTGCCAGCAGCCCGGGGGGGTCCTACGAGCAGTACTTC. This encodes CASSPGGSYEQYF.

CDR3 coding DNA: TGCAGCGTTGAATTGGTGGAACAAGAGACCCAGTACTTC. This encodes CSVELVEQETQYF. The chain joins TRBV29-1 to TRBJ2-5; no clear D. Between the trimmed V and J ends, which lost 2 bases and 2 bases, there was a span of 9 bases. Germline V CDR1 and CDR2: SQVTM, ANQGSEA. The CDR3 runs to 13 residues.

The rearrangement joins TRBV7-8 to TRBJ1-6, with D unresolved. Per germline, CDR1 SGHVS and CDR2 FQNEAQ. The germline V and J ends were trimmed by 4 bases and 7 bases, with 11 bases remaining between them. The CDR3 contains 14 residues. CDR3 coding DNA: TGTGCCAGCAGCTACAAAGACTGGAATTCACCCCTCCACTTT. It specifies CASSYKDWNSPLHF.

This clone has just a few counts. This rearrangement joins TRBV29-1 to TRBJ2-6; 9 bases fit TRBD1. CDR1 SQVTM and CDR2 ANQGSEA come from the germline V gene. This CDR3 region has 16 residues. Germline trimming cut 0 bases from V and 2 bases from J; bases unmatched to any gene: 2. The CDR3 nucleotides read TGCAGCGTTGAAGAGGGGACAGGGACTGGGGCCAACGTCCTGACTTTC. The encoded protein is CSVEEGTGTGANVLTF.